Listed below are T cell receptor beta chains from one sample, sequenced in a study of radiation and T cells in renal cell carcinoma. Only in-frame clones appear in the TCRdb table, and some are missing; sequencing was by immunoSEQ multiplex PCR. The sample consists of about 130,000 clones, roughly 80% of them appearing once. Sequencing was performed on blood, taken from a patient whose treatment included radiotherapy and nephrectomy. All receptors derive from a woman aged 55-70 years with renal cell carcinoma. Each CDR3 is given with its conserved first and last residue. The D gene is left open where the match is weak. The size entry is marked missing in some rows and otherwise reads once, few, many or a size class.

D: -
J: TRBJ1-1
size: -
V: TRBV7-9
CDR3: CASSLGHPNTEAFF
DNA: TGTGCCAGCAGCTTGGGACACCCAAACACTGAAGCTTTCTTT

D: TRBD1
J: TRBJ2-7
size: -
V: TRBV14
CDR3: CASSQNLRGQGSYEQYF
DNA: TGTGCCAGCAGCCAAAACCTTCGGGGACAGGGGTCCTACGAGCAGTACTTC

D: TRBD1
J: TRBJ1-2
size: -
V: TRBV27
CDR3: CASSPWTGDPYGYTF
DNA: TGTGCCAGCAGTCCATGGACAGGGGACCCGTATGGCTACACCTTC

D: -
J: TRBJ2-3
size: -
V: TRBV4-2
CDR3: CASSQDKDGADTQYF
DNA: TGTGCCAGCAGCCAAGATAAGGACGGGGCAGATACGCAGTATTTT

D: -
J: TRBJ2-3
size: -
V: TRBV5-4
CDR3: CASSREGADTQYF
DNA: TGTGCCAGCAGCCGGGAAGGAGCCGATACGCAGTATTTT

D: TRBD1
J: TRBJ1-2
size: -
V: TRBV4-1
CDR3: CASSRGTGGAYGYTF
DNA: TGCGCCAGCAGCCGAGGGACAGGGGGCGCGTATGGCTACACCTTC

D: -
J: TRBJ1-4
size: -
V: TRBV11-2
CDR3: CASSLDPSRFGKLFF
DNA: TGTGCCAGCAGCTTAGATCCCAGCAGGTTCGGAAAACTGTTTTTT

D: TRBD1
J: TRBJ1-2
size: -
V: TRBV19
CDR3: CASSIFGTGNGYTF
DNA: TGTGCCAGTAGTATTTTCGGGACAGGGAATGGCTACACCTTC

D: TRBD1
J: TRBJ1-4
size: -
V: TRBV28
CDR3: CASSWGRGTAGEKLFF
DNA: TGTGCCAGCAGTTGGGGAAGGGGGACAGCGGGTGAAAAACTGTTTTTT

D: -
J: TRBJ1-1
size: few
V: TRBV30
CDR3: CAWGSREAFF
DNA: TGTGCCTGGGGTTCCAGGGAAGCTTTCTTT

D: TRBD1
J: TRBJ1-1
size: once
V: TRBV7-9
CDR3: CASSSPGQGANTEAFF
DNA: TGTGCCAGCAGTTCTCCGGGACAGGGGGCGAACACTGAAGCTTTCTTT

D: -
J: TRBJ2-2
size: -
V: TRBV4-1
CDR3: CASSQPTTTGELFF
DNA: TGCGCCAGCAGCCAACCAACTACTACCGGGGAGCTGTTTTTT

D: TRBD2
J: TRBJ2-1
size: -
V: TRBV6-6
CDR3: CASMLTSEADEQFF
DNA: TGTGCCAGCATGTTGACTAGCGAAGCCGATGAGCAGTTCTTC

D: -
J: TRBJ1-1
size: -
V: TRBV5-6
CDR3: CASSLDLSNTEAFF
DNA: TGTGCCAGCAGCTTGGATCTCAGTAACACTGAAGCTTTCTTT

D: -
J: TRBJ2-1
size: -
V: TRBV19
CDR3: CASSSLGVTPQFF
DNA: TGTGCCAGTAGCTCCCTCGGGGTGACCCCCCAGTTCTTC

D: -
J: TRBJ1-2
size: -
V: TRBV11-2
CDR3: CASSTPGANHYGYTF
DNA: TGTGCCAGCAGCACCCCGGGGGCGAATCACTATGGCTACACCTTC

D: -
J: TRBJ2-7
size: -
V: TRBV2
CDR3: CASKGVLRYEQYF
DNA: TGTGCCAGCAAAGGGGTTCTCCGCTACGAGCAGTACTTC

D: -
J: TRBJ1-1
size: -
V: TRBV4-2
CDR3: CASSQFGQLNTEAFF
DNA: TGTGCCAGCAGCCAGTTCGGACAGTTGAACACTGAAGCTTTCTTT

D: -
J: TRBJ2-5
size: -
V: TRBV25-1
CDR3: CASSGGGGRTLWETQYF
DNA: TGTGCCAGCAGTGGAGGAGGAGGCAGAACCTTATGGGAGACCCAGTACTTC

D: -
J: TRBJ1-1
size: few
V: TRBV7-9
CDR3: CASSLSRGDTEAFF
DNA: TGTGCCAGCAGCTTATCCAGGGGAGACACTGAAGCTTTCTTT

D: -
J: TRBJ1-2
size: few
V: TRBV11-2
CDR3: CASSVTQGYYGYTF
DNA: TGTGCCAGCAGCGTGACGCAGGGGTACTATGGCTACACCTTC

D: -
J: TRBJ2-1
size: -
V: TRBV7-9
CDR3: CASSLLLSSYNEQFF
DNA: TGTGCCAGCAGCTTATTACTGAGCTCCTACAATGAGCAGTTCTTC

D: TRBD2
J: TRBJ2-5
size: -
V: TRBV19
CDR3: CASRERETSQETQYF
DNA: TGTGCCAGTCGTGAGCGGGAGACGTCCCAGGAGACCCAGTACTTC

D: -
J: TRBJ1-2
size: -
V: TRBV7-2
CDR3: CASSLEPPYGYTF
DNA: TGTGCCAGCAGCTTGGAGCCTCCCTATGGCTACACCTTC

D: -
J: TRBJ2-7
size: -
V: TRBV10-3
CDR3: CAINEGDGEQYF
DNA: TGTGCCATCAACGAGGGAGACGGCGAGCAGTACTTC

D: -
J: TRBJ1-3
size: once
V: TRBV18
CDR3: CASSPLTDSGNTIYF
DNA: TGTGCCAGCTCACCACTCACAGACTCTGGAAACACCATATATTTT

D: -
J: TRBJ2-1
size: -
V: TRBV6-5
CDR3: CASSQWTENEQFF
DNA: TGTGCCAGCAGCCAATGGACTGAAAATGAGCAGTTCTTC

D: -
J: TRBJ1-3
size: once
V: TRBV7-9
CDR3: CASSVLFSGNTIYF
DNA: TGTGCCAGCAGCGTCTTGTTCTCTGGAAACACCATATATTTT

D: TRBD1
J: TRBJ2-5
size: -
V: TRBV2
CDR3: CASSLQGSGETQYF
DNA: TGTGCCAGCAGCTTACAGGGGTCGGGAGAGACCCAGTACTTC

D: -
J: TRBJ1-5
size: -
V: TRBV27
CDR3: CASSLSVRGMPQHF
DNA: TGTGCCAGCAGTTTATCGGTTCGGGGAATGCCCCAGCATTTT

D: -
J: TRBJ1-3
size: -
V: TRBV7-9
CDR3: CASSLGLLVNSGNTIYF
DNA: TGTGCCAGCAGCTTAGGACTCCTAGTTAACTCTGGAAACACCATATATTTT

D: TRBD2
J: TRBJ2-7
size: -
V: TRBV27
CDR3: CASSLYGGGGYEQYF
DNA: TGTGCCAGCAGTTTATATGGGGGGGGAGGTTACGAGCAGTACTTC

D: TRBD2
J: TRBJ2-1
size: -
V: TRBV5-5
CDR3: CASSLIRLAAYNEQFF
DNA: TGTGCCAGCAGCTTGATACGACTAGCGGCTTACAATGAGCAGTTCTTC

D: TRBD1
J: TRBJ2-7
size: -
V: TRBV29-1
CDR3: CSAVGTGPTYEQYF
DNA: TGCAGCGCCGTGGGGACAGGCCCTACCTACGAGCAGTACTTC

D: -
J: TRBJ1-3
size: -
V: TRBV9
CDR3: CASSSGDFSGNTIYF
DNA: TGTGCCAGCAGCTCAGGGGACTTCTCTGGAAACACCATATATTTT

D: -
J: TRBJ2-7
size: -
V: TRBV7-3
CDR3: CASSLVPGGEQYF
DNA: TGTGCCAGCAGCTTAGTGCCGGGTGGCGAGCAGTACTTC

D: -
J: TRBJ1-4
size: -
V: TRBV29-1
CDR3: CSVRRASNEKLFF
DNA: TGCAGCGTTCGCAGGGCTAGTAATGAAAAACTGTTTTTT

D: -
J: TRBJ1-5
size: -
V: TRBV10-1
CDR3: CASSREGWGFQPQHF
DNA: TGCGCCAGCAGTCGTGAAGGTTGGGGTTTTCAGCCCCAGCATTTT

D: TRBD2
J: TRBJ2-1
size: -
V: TRBV18
CDR3: CASLEETSRYNEQFF
DNA: TGTGCCAGCCTTGAGGAGACTAGCCGTTACAATGAGCAGTTCTTC

D: TRBD1
J: TRBJ1-1
size: -
V: TRBV19
CDR3: CASSTGQGNVAEAFF
DNA: TGTGCCAGTAGTACGGGACAGGGAAACGTCGCTGAAGCTTTCTTT

D: -
J: TRBJ2-7
size: -
V: TRBV5-5
CDR3: CASSLARTIQHEQYF
DNA: TGTGCCAGCAGCTTGGCTCGGACGATCCAGCACGAGCAGTACTTC

D: -
J: TRBJ1-1
size: few
V: TRBV4-3
CDR3: CASSRSTENTEAFF
DNA: TGCGCCAGCAGCCGATCAACAGAGAACACTGAAGCTTTCTTT